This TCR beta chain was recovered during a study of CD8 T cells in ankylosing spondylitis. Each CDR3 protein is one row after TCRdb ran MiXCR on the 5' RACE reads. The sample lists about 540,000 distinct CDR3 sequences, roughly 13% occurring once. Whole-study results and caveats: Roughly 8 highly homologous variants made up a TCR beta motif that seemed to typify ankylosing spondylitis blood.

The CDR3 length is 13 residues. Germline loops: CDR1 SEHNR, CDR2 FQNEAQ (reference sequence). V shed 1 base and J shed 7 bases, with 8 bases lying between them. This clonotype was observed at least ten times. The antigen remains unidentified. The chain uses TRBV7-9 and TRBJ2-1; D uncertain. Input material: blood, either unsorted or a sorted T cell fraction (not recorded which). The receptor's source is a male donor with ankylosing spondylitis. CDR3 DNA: TGTGCCAGCAGCTTAGGGTCCGAGAATGAGCAGTTCTTC. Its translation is CASSLGSENEQFF. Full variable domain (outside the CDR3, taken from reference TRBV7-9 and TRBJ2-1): DTGVSQNPRHKITKRGQNVTFRCDPISEHNRLYWYRQTLGQGPEFLTYFQNEAQLEKSRLLSDRFSAERPKGSFSTLEIQRTEQGDSAMYLCASSLGSENEQFFGPGTRLTVL.